The rows below give T cell receptor beta chains drawn from one sample of a study of regulatory T cells in long-lasting Graves disease. TCRdb re-derived calls from the multiplex PCR reads in MiXCR, one entry per CDR3 protein. This table has some 500,000 distinct CDR3 sequences, about 16% appearing once. These same data were also listed under a study on T cells in Graves' hyperthyroidism and ophthalmopathy.

This material consisted of peripheral blood mononuclear cells (PBMCs), taken at new diagnosis, from a patient treated with antithyroid drugs. The receptors come from a woman aged 40 to 65 with Graves disease. The CDR3 runs from the conserved cysteine through the conserved F or W. A D gene is named only where the DNA matches it firmly. Some rows have no size entry. The others give once, few or many, or a class for an expanded clone.

d_call: TRBD1; v_call: TRBV19; clone_size: few; j_call: TRBJ2-7; cdr3_nt: TGTGCCAGTAGTGAGACAGGGGCGCACGAGCAGTACTTC; cdr3_aa: CASSETGAHEQYF
d_call: TRBD1; v_call: TRBV12-3/TRBV12-4; clone_size: few; j_call: TRBJ1-6; cdr3_nt: TGTGCCAGCAGCCTACAGGGGAGGAATTCACCCCTCCACTTT; cdr3_aa: CASSLQGRNSPLHF
d_call: TRBD2; v_call: TRBV20-1; clone_size: .; j_call: TRBJ2-1; cdr3_nt: TGCAGTGCTAGAGAAGCGGGGGGGCGGTACAATGAGCAGTTCTTC; cdr3_aa: CSAREAGGRYNEQFF
d_call: TRBD2; v_call: TRBV28; clone_size: many; j_call: TRBJ2-1; cdr3_nt: TGTGCCAGCAGTAGAACTAGCGGCCGGGTTGAGCAGTTCTTC; cdr3_aa: CASSRTSGRVEQFF
d_call: .; v_call: TRBV6-1; clone_size: many; j_call: TRBJ1-5; cdr3_nt: TGTGCCAGCAGTGACAATCAGCCCCAGCATTTT; cdr3_aa: CASSDNQPQHF
d_call: .; v_call: TRBV5-5; clone_size: many; j_call: TRBJ1-1; cdr3_nt: TGTGCCAGCAGCGTAGCGACAGTTGAGGGCACTGAAGCTTTCTTT; cdr3_aa: CASSVATVEGTEAFF
d_call: .; v_call: TRBV29-1; clone_size: many; j_call: TRBJ1-3; cdr3_nt: TGCAGCGTTGCGTCTGGAAACACCATATATTTT; cdr3_aa: CSVASGNTIYF
d_call: .; v_call: TRBV6-1; clone_size: few; j_call: TRBJ1-3; cdr3_nt: TGTGCCAGCAGTCCCACGATAGCGGGGATCTCTGGAAACACCATATATTTT; cdr3_aa: CASSPTIAGISGNTIYF
d_call: .; v_call: TRBV9; clone_size: .; j_call: TRBJ1-3; cdr3_nt: TGTGCCAGCAGCGTAAGTGGAGGGCCTGGAAACACCATATATTTT; cdr3_aa: CASSVSGGPGNTIYF
d_call: .; v_call: TRBV29-1; clone_size: .; j_call: TRBJ1-2; cdr3_nt: TGCAGCGTCTCAGGAGGGGCAGGTTATGGCTACACCTTC; cdr3_aa: CSVSGGAGYGYTF
d_call: TRBD2; v_call: TRBV7-8; clone_size: .; j_call: TRBJ2-3; cdr3_nt: TGTGCCAGCAGCGGCGGGGGGACCTCCGCAGATACGCAGTATTTT; cdr3_aa: CASSGGGTSADTQYF
d_call: TRBD2; v_call: TRBV6-2/TRBV6-3; clone_size: many; j_call: TRBJ2-5; cdr3_nt: TGTGCCAGCAGTTACGGCGGGGGGGGTCAAGAGACCCAGTACTTC; cdr3_aa: CASSYGGGGQETQYF
d_call: .; v_call: TRBV30; clone_size: many; j_call: TRBJ2-2; cdr3_nt: TGTGCCTGGAGTGTACATTCCTGGAACACCGGGGAGCTGTTTTTT; cdr3_aa: CAWSVHSWNTGELFF
d_call: .; v_call: TRBV6-1; clone_size: .; j_call: TRBJ2-7; cdr3_nt: TGTGCCAGCAGTGAACAGAGGGGTAGGGGGGACGGGACGACGTACGAGCAGTACTTC; cdr3_aa: CASSEQRGRGDGTTYEQYF
d_call: TRBD2; v_call: TRBV5-1; clone_size: few; j_call: TRBJ2-1; cdr3_nt: TGCGCCAGCAGCGCCTATAGCGGGGTCTTTCTTGAGCAGTTCTTC; cdr3_aa: CASSAYSGVFLEQFF
d_call: .; v_call: TRBV12-3/TRBV12-4; clone_size: many; j_call: TRBJ1-5; cdr3_nt: TGTGCCAGCAGTTTGATGGGAATCAATCAGCCCCAGCATTTT; cdr3_aa: CASSLMGINQPQHF
d_call: .; v_call: TRBV10-3; clone_size: .; j_call: TRBJ2-7; cdr3_nt: TGTGCCACAGGGTTGAGCTACGAGCAGTACTTC; cdr3_aa: CATGLSYEQYF
d_call: .; v_call: TRBV6-2/TRBV6-3; clone_size: many; j_call: TRBJ1-5; cdr3_nt: TGTGCCAGCAGTTACGGGGTCCTTCAGCCCCAGCATTTT; cdr3_aa: CASSYGVLQPQHF
d_call: .; v_call: TRBV9; clone_size: many; j_call: TRBJ2-5; cdr3_nt: TGTGCCAGCAGCTCCAAGTACCAAGAGACCCAGTACTTC; cdr3_aa: CASSSKYQETQYF
d_call: TRBD1; v_call: TRBV19; clone_size: few; j_call: TRBJ1-1; cdr3_nt: TGTGCCAGTCTCGGACAGGGTAAGACTGAAGCTTTCTTT; cdr3_aa: CASLGQGKTEAFF
d_call: TRBD1; v_call: TRBV6-1; clone_size: many; j_call: TRBJ2-1; cdr3_nt: TGTGCCAGCAGTGACAACCCGGGACAGGGGCTCGATGAGCAGTTCTTC; cdr3_aa: CASSDNPGQGLDEQFF
d_call: .; v_call: TRBV28; clone_size: many; j_call: TRBJ1-1; cdr3_nt: TGTGCCAGCAGTCCCGCCCGGGCAGGGGACACTGAAGCTTTCTTT; cdr3_aa: CASSPARAGDTEAFF
d_call: .; v_call: TRBV12-3/TRBV12-4; clone_size: many; j_call: TRBJ1-5; cdr3_nt: TGTGCCAGCAGCCCGGGACTGCAGAATCAGCCCCAGCATTTT; cdr3_aa: CASSPGLQNQPQHF
d_call: .; v_call: TRBV28; clone_size: .; j_call: TRBJ2-5; cdr3_nt: TGTGCCAGCAGTTTATTTAGGGGCCGCAGTGAGACCCAGTACTTC; cdr3_aa: CASSLFRGRSETQYF
d_call: .; v_call: TRBV5-1; clone_size: many; j_call: TRBJ2-3; cdr3_nt: TGTGCCAGCAGCTTGGACTCCGGGGATACGCAGTATTTT; cdr3_aa: CASSLDSGDTQYF
d_call: .; v_call: TRBV6-5; clone_size: few; j_call: TRBJ2-6; cdr3_nt: TGTGCCAGCAGTTACTATCTCTTTCCTGGGGAAGGACAGCCTTTTTCCCGGGCCAACGTCCTGACTTTC; cdr3_aa: CASSYYLFPGEGQPFSRANVLTF
d_call: .; v_call: TRBV10-3; clone_size: few; j_call: TRBJ2-5; cdr3_nt: TGTGCCATCAGTGACCAGGGGGGAGAGACCCAGTACTTC; cdr3_aa: CAISDQGGETQYF
d_call: .; v_call: TRBV19; clone_size: .; j_call: TRBJ2-2; cdr3_nt: TGTGCCAGTAGTATGGGGGGACCCGGGGAGCTGTTTTTT; cdr3_aa: CASSMGGPGELFF
d_call: .; v_call: TRBV28; clone_size: many; j_call: TRBJ2-7; cdr3_nt: TGTGCCAGCAGTCCCTTTGGGACATTGCGCTACGAGCAGTACTTC; cdr3_aa: CASSPFGTLRYEQYF
d_call: .; v_call: TRBV12-3/TRBV12-4; clone_size: few; j_call: TRBJ2-7; cdr3_nt: TGTGCCAGCACCCGGGACACTATTTACGAGCAGTACTTC; cdr3_aa: CASTRDTIYEQYF
d_call: .; v_call: TRBV12-5; clone_size: many; j_call: TRBJ1-3; cdr3_nt: TGTGCTAGTGGTTTGATCTCTGGAAACACCATATATTTT; cdr3_aa: CASGLISGNTIYF
d_call: .; v_call: TRBV10-3; clone_size: many; j_call: TRBJ2-1; cdr3_nt: TGTGCCATCAGTGAAGTTAAGTACAATGAGCAGTTCTTC; cdr3_aa: CAISEVKYNEQFF
d_call: TRBD1; v_call: TRBV2; clone_size: many; j_call: TRBJ2-7; cdr3_nt: TGTGCCAGCAGTACGGGACAGGGAAAGCAGTACTTC; cdr3_aa: CASSTGQGKQYF
d_call: .; v_call: TRBV29-1; clone_size: .; j_call: TRBJ1-2; cdr3_nt: TGCAGCGTTGAACAATGGACCGCCGGCTACACCTTC; cdr3_aa: CSVEQWTAGYTF
d_call: .; v_call: TRBV6-5; clone_size: many; j_call: TRBJ1-2; cdr3_nt: TGTGCCAGCAGTTACTCGACGGGCAGAGACTATGGCTACACCTTC; cdr3_aa: CASSYSTGRDYGYTF
d_call: .; v_call: TRBV3-1; clone_size: many; j_call: TRBJ2-1; cdr3_nt: TGTGCCAGCAGCCAAGATCCGGGGCAGCCATACAATGAGCAGTTCTTC; cdr3_aa: CASSQDPGQPYNEQFF
d_call: .; v_call: TRBV10-2; clone_size: .; j_call: TRBJ2-7; cdr3_nt: TGCGCCAGCAGTGAGTCGGTAACTTTCTCCTACGAGCAGTACTTC; cdr3_aa: CASSESVTFSYEQYF
d_call: .; v_call: TRBV7-9; clone_size: few; j_call: TRBJ2-5; cdr3_nt: TGTGCCAGCAGCCCGGGGAGCTGGGAAGAGACCCAGTACTTC; cdr3_aa: CASSPGSWEETQYF
d_call: .; v_call: TRBV20-1; clone_size: many; j_call: TRBJ2-5; cdr3_nt: TGCAGTGGAGGGAGAACCATACAAGAGACCCAGTACTTC; cdr3_aa: CSGGRTIQETQYF
d_call: .; v_call: TRBV15; clone_size: .; j_call: TRBJ2-1; cdr3_nt: TGTGCCACCAGTCTACCCTCTATTTACAATGAGCAGTTCTTC; cdr3_aa: CATSLPSIYNEQFF
d_call: TRBD1; v_call: TRBV18; clone_size: few; j_call: TRBJ1-2; cdr3_nt: TGTGCCAGCTCACCGATGGGACAGGGGGAATCCTATGGCTACACCTTC; cdr3_aa: CASSPMGQGESYGYTF
d_call: .; v_call: TRBV20-1; clone_size: few; j_call: TRBJ1-2; cdr3_nt: TGCAGTGCTGGGCCCCCTATAGGGCAGGGCTATGGCTACACCTTC; cdr3_aa: CSAGPPIGQGYGYTF
d_call: .; v_call: TRBV15; clone_size: many; j_call: TRBJ1-2; cdr3_nt: TGTGCCACCAGCAGCGAACGGACAGTCTATGGCTACACCTTC; cdr3_aa: CATSSERTVYGYTF
d_call: .; v_call: TRBV10-3; clone_size: .; j_call: TRBJ1-2; cdr3_nt: TGTGCCATCAGTGACTCTAACGATGAGTTGCAGACCACCTTC; cdr3_aa: CAISDSNDELQTTF
d_call: .; v_call: TRBV12-3/TRBV12-4; clone_size: many; j_call: TRBJ1-4; cdr3_nt: TGTGCCAGCAGTTTTAACGGACGGGTCGCAACTAATGAAAAACTGTTTTTT; cdr3_aa: CASSFNGRVATNEKLFF
d_call: .; v_call: TRBV7-8; clone_size: few; j_call: TRBJ1-6; cdr3_nt: TGTGCCAGCAGCTTCTTATCCGATTCACCCCTCCACTTT; cdr3_aa: CASSFLSDSPLHF
d_call: TRBD1; v_call: TRBV6-1; clone_size: .; j_call: TRBJ2-3; cdr3_nt: TGTGCCAGCACCTCGAGGGGGACAGTTGCTTCTAGCACAGATACGCAGTATTTT; cdr3_aa: CASTSRGTVASSTDTQYF
d_call: .; v_call: TRBV9; clone_size: many; j_call: TRBJ1-1; cdr3_nt: TGTGCCAGCAGCGAGACCCTAATGAACACTGAAGCTTTCTTT; cdr3_aa: CASSETLMNTEAFF
d_call: TRBD1; v_call: TRBV24-1; clone_size: .; j_call: TRBJ1-2; cdr3_nt: TGTACCACCAGTGACCCCGACAGGGGCGACTCCTCTGGCTACACCTTC; cdr3_aa: CTTSDPDRGDSSGYTF
d_call: .; v_call: TRBV6-5; clone_size: .; j_call: TRBJ2-1; cdr3_nt: TGTGCCAGCAGTTACCTAGGGGGGAATGTCCAGAATGAGCAGTTCTTC; cdr3_aa: CASSYLGGNVQNEQFF
d_call: TRBD1; v_call: TRBV3-1; clone_size: .; j_call: TRBJ2-7; cdr3_nt: TGTGCCAGCAGCCAAGGGGGGACAGCTTCCTACGAGCAGTACTTC; cdr3_aa: CASSQGGTASYEQYF
d_call: .; v_call: TRBV11-3; clone_size: many; j_call: TRBJ2-2; cdr3_nt: TGTGCCAGCAGCCCCTCTGTTAGGTACACCGGGGAGCTGTTTTTT; cdr3_aa: CASSPSVRYTGELFF
d_call: TRBD1; v_call: TRBV28; clone_size: many; j_call: TRBJ1-2; cdr3_nt: TGTGCCAGCAGTTTAACGGAGGGACAGGGGATTGTGAATGGCTACACCTTC; cdr3_aa: CASSLTEGQGIVNGYTF
d_call: .; v_call: TRBV30; clone_size: few; j_call: TRBJ1-2; cdr3_nt: TGTGCCTGGAGTGTAGGCGGAGTTTCTGGTGGCTACACCTTC; cdr3_aa: CAWSVGGVSGGYTF
d_call: .; v_call: TRBV19; clone_size: .; j_call: TRBJ2-7; cdr3_nt: TGTGCCAGTAGTATTTCCTCCTCGTCTTGGCAGGCGAAAGGCCACGAGCAGTACTTC; cdr3_aa: CASSISSSSWQAKGHEQYF
d_call: .; v_call: TRBV3-1; clone_size: many; j_call: TRBJ2-5; cdr3_nt: TGTGCCAGCAGCCTCCAGAGTGGGCAGGAGACCCAGTACTTC; cdr3_aa: CASSLQSGQETQYF
d_call: TRBD1; v_call: TRBV5-1; clone_size: many; j_call: TRBJ2-7; cdr3_nt: TGCGCCAGCAGCCCAAGGACAGGGGACGAGCAGTACTTC; cdr3_aa: CASSPRTGDEQYF
d_call: TRBD2; v_call: TRBV5-1; clone_size: .; j_call: TRBJ2-3; cdr3_nt: TGCGCCAGCACCCGGGAGGTCGGGAATACGCAGTATTTT; cdr3_aa: CASTREVGNTQYF
d_call: TRBD1; v_call: TRBV12-3/TRBV12-4; clone_size: few; j_call: TRBJ1-6; cdr3_nt: TGTGCCAGCAGTTCCCCGGGACAGTCGAATTCACCCCTCCACTTT; cdr3_aa: CASSSPGQSNSPLHF
d_call: .; v_call: TRBV19; clone_size: few; j_call: TRBJ1-5; cdr3_nt: TGTGCCAGTACCCCCGGGCATAGCAATCAGCCCCAGCATTTT; cdr3_aa: CASTPGHSNQPQHF